The 18 T cell receptor beta chains listed next were all sequenced from one sample in a study of blood T cell repertoires in COVID-19. Method: immunoSEQ multiplex PCR; TCRdb's copy keeps in-frame clones and lacks some. Seen here are over 75,000 clones, around 80% observed once, and the top ten hold 10%. Sequencing was carried out using peripheral blood. The receptors were sampled from a man aged 65-85 years with acute or convalescent COVID-19.

The J gene is TRBJ2-3, the V gene TRBV7-2; 7 bases agree with TRBD2. V dropped 4 bases and J dropped 6; count of bases not matched to a gene: 7. Germline values: CDR1 SGHTA, CDR2 FQGNSA. The CDR3 runs to 14 residues. The CDR3 DNA sequence: TGTGCCAGCAGCTGGAGCGGGAACCGGGATACGCAGTATTTT. Its translation: CASSWSGNRDTQYF.

This clone was recorded a few times. This chain connects TRBV7-3 to TRBJ2-1; D may be TRBD2 (5 bases). The CDR3 runs to 13 residues. The germline V and J ends were trimmed by 2 bases and 10 bases, with 12 bases remaining between them. Germline assignment: CDR1 SGHTA and CDR2 FQGTGA. The CDR3 spells CASSLGREGEQFF. CDR3 DNA: TGTGCCAGCAGCTTAGGTCGGGAAGGGGAGCAGTTCTTC.

CDR3 region: CASSLGTPGLNEQFF. The CDR3, as DNA: TGCGCCAGCAGCTTGGGGACTCCTGGACTCAATGAGCAGTTCTTC. The gene calls are TRBV5-1 and TRBJ2-1, with D perhaps TRBD2 (5 bases). Trimming stripped 0 bases from V and 6 bases from J, with 13 bases between. The CDR3 has 15 amino acids. Germline V CDR1 and CDR2: SGHRS, YFSETQ.

The chain combines TRBV5-4 with TRBJ2-5; maybe TRBD1 (6 bases). V lost 5 bases to trimming and J lost 5 bases, with 7 bases between them. The CDR3 length is 11 residues. Germline assignment: CDR1 SGHNT and CDR2 YYREEE (reference sequence). For the CDR3, the DNA is TGTGCCAGCAGTCAGGGGGAGACCCAGTACTTC. Translating it yields CASSQGETQYF.

The chain joins TRBV29-1 to TRBJ2-1, with TRBD2 identical over 8 bases. The V and J ends lost 7 bases and 9 bases, in that order; junction bases with no gene match: 8. The CDR3 contains 12 residues. In germline, CDR1 is SQVTM, CDR2 ANQGSEA. CDR3 loop: CSARTSSIEQFF. The CDR3 DNA is TGCAGCGCCCGGACTAGCAGCATTGAGCAGTTCTTC.

The genes are TRBV5-1 and TRBJ1-3, with TRBD1 matching over 7 bases. The germline V gene encodes CDR1 SGHRS and CDR2 YFSETQ. CDR3 length equals 14 residues. J was trimmed by 2 bases and V by 3 bases; bases with no gene match: 2. CDR3 loop: CASSSTGAGNTIYF. CDR3 DNA sequence: TGCGCCAGCAGCTCAACAGGGGCTGGAAACACCATATATTTT.

The chain links TRBV9 to TRBJ2-3; 7 nucleotides line up with TRBD2. This CDR3 has 16 amino acids. V was clipped by 1 base and J by 6 bases; unmatched bases: 11. Germline assignment: CDR1 SGDLS and CDR2 YYNGEE. The CDR3, as DNA: TGTGCCAGCAGCGTATCTGAGGGAGGGCCTTGGGATACGCAGTATTTT. It codes for CASSVSEGGPWDTQYF.

The chain is built from TRBV11-2 and TRBJ1-2; 9 bases fit TRBD1. This CDR3 has 13 amino acids. Germline V gene data show CDR1 as SGHAT and CDR2 as FQNNGV. The V gene end was trimmed by 6 bases and the J gene end by 5 bases; junction bases not matched to a gene: 4. This chain's CDR3 is CASRGDRDYGYTF. CDR3 sequence (DNA): TGTGCCAGCAGAGGGGACAGGGATTATGGCTACACCTTC.

This chain links TRBV7-3 with TRBJ2-2, with 8 nucleotides matching TRBD1. This CDR3 comprises 17 residues. Germline CDR1 and CDR2: SGHTA and FQGTGA. V shed 2 bases and J 1 base; nucleotides not matched to a gene: 6. In DNA, the CDR3 is TGTGCCAGCAGCTTACCTTTCGGACAGGGGAACACCGGGGAGCTGTTTTTT. It codes for CASSLPFGQGNTGELFF. The full variable domain, its missing parts supplied by reference TRBV7-3 and TRBJ2-2, is GAGVSQTPSNKVTEKGKYVELRCDPISGHTALYWYRQSLGQGPEFLIYFQGTGAADDSGLPNDRFFAVRPEGSVSTLKIQRTERGDSAVYLCASSLPFGQGNTGELFFGEGSRLTVL.

The rearrangement uses TRBV5-1 and TRBJ1-1; D uncertain. Germline assignment: CDR1 SGHRS and CDR2 YFSETQ. The V and J ends lost 0 bases and 4 bases respectively, with 7 bases between them. The CDR3 runs 13 residues. The CDR3 DNA is TGCGCCAGCAGCTTGGAGGGAGTCACTGAAGCTTTCTTT. This encodes CASSLEGVTEAFF.

This clone was seen only a few times. This sequence joins TRBV12-3 or TRBV12-4 and TRBJ1-5; TRBD1 might be the D (5 bases). This CDR3 is 13 amino acids long. Trimming stripped 5 bases from V and 6 bases from J, with 11 bases between. CDR3 DNA: TGTGCCAGCAGTGAAGGGGTGAGTCAGCCCCAGCATTTT. Protein product: CASSEGVSQPQHF.

The chain is built from TRBV7-3 and TRBJ1-1; D is unclear. The length of the CDR3 is 13 residues. The V end lost 5 bases, the J end lost 0 bases, and 7 bases lay between the germline ends. CDR1 and CDR2 from the germline V gene are SGHTA and FQGTGA. The CDR3 DNA sequence: TGTGCCAGCAGCACACAGATGAACACTGAAGCTTTCTTT. It yields the protein CASSTQMNTEAFF. The full variable domain, rest sourced from reference TRBV7-3 and TRBJ1-1, is GAGVSQTPSNKVTEKGKYVELRCDPISGHTALYWYRQSLGQGPEFLIYFQGTGAADDSGLPNDRFFAVRPEGSVSTLKIQRTERGDSAVYLCASSTQMNTEAFFGQGTRLTVV.

This chain uses TRBV13 with TRBJ2-1, with TRBD2 matching over 10 bases. With V trimmed by 0 bases and J by 10 bases, 6 bases remained unmatched. The V gene's germline CDR1 is PRHDT and CDR2 FYEKMQ (reference sequence). This CDR3 is 15 amino acids long. The CDR3 nucleotides read TGTGCCAGCAGCTTAGGGAGCGGGAGGGCCCGAGAGCAGTTCTTC. Its translation: CASSLGSGRAREQFF.

The table lists this clone with a few counts. The rearrangement uses TRBV2 and TRBJ2-5; D is possibly TRBD2 (6 bases). This CDR3 region has 15 residues. The germline gives CDR1 SNHLY, CDR2 FYNNEI. Trimming cost V 3 bases and J 5 bases, with 16 bases left between them. CDR3 DNA: TGTGCCAGCAGTGAGGGGCGGCCACGGGGGGAGACCCAGTACTTC. As protein: CASSEGRPRGETQYF.

V usage is TRBV12-3 or TRBV12-4 and J usage is TRBJ1-2, with 8 bases that match TRBD1. The J segment lost 10 bases and the V segment lost 3 bases, leaving 7 bases of the junction unmatched. This CDR3 is built from 13 residues. Here the CDR3 reads CASSLGRGLIYTF. CDR3 DNA: TGTGCCAGCAGTTTGGGCAGGGGGCTCATCTACACCTTC.

The V gene is TRBV18, the J gene TRBJ1-1, with D possibly matching TRBD1 (5 bases). Germline values: CDR1 KGHSH, CDR2 LQKENI. The CDR3 runs 13 residues. V lost 2 bases to trimming and J lost 3 bases, with 7 bases between them. CDR3 protein: CASSPARDTEAFF. The CDR3 DNA follows: TGTGCCAGCTCACCAGCCAGGGACACTGAAGCTTTCTTT.

The V and J genes are TRBV28 and TRBJ2-3; 7 nucleotides align to TRBD2. The CDR3 contains 14 residues. V was clipped by 3 bases and J by 6 bases; unmatched bases: 6. The germline V gene encodes CDR1 MDHEN and CDR2 SYDVKM. This chain's CDR3 is CASSFVAGTDTQYF. The CDR3 bases are TGTGCCAGCAGTTTCGTAGCGGGTACCGATACGCAGTATTTT.

The gene calls are TRBV11-2 and TRBJ2-3, with 11 nucleotides matching TRBD2. V trimming: 5 bases; J trimming: 1 base; junction bases outside the gene matches: 14. Germline V CDR1 and CDR2: SGHAT, FQNNGV. The CDR3 consists of 19 residues. This CDR3 reads CASSPSLAGELLGTDTQYF. CDR3 coding DNA: TGTGCCAGCAGCCCTTCACTAGCGGGGGAGCTGCTTGGCACAGATACGCAGTATTTT.